This entry lists 16 T cell receptor beta chains sequenced from one sample in a study of blood T cell repertoires in COVID-19. Measured with immunoSEQ multiplex PCR; TCRdb has only the in-frame clones, and not every one. The sample lists about 330,000 clones, roughly nine tenths seen once, with about 6% in the top ten. The sample comprised peripheral blood. All receptors derive from a man aged 18 to 29 who had recovered from COVID-19.

This chain connects TRBV6-5 to TRBJ1-5; D not resolved. The V and J ends lost 5 bases and 0 bases respectively, with 11 bases between them. The germline V gene encodes CDR1 MNHEY and CDR2 SVGAGI. CDR3 size: 15 residues. This CDR3 is CASSPLTNSNQPQHF. CDR3 DNA sequence: TGTGCCAGCAGTCCCTTAACAAATAGCAATCAGCCCCAGCATTTT.

V gene TRBV3-1 (or the pseudogene TRBV3-2) combines with J gene TRBJ2-1, with D possibly being TRBD1 (5 bases). CDR1 and CDR2 (germline): LGHDT, YNNKEL (reference sequence). This CDR3 contains 15 residues. V was cut by 6 bases and J by 2 bases, with 14 bases left in between. This chain's CDR3 is CASRLGASTYNEQFF. CDR3 in DNA: TGTGCCAGCAGGCTAGGGGCGAGTACCTACAATGAGCAGTTCTTC.

J is TRBJ1-1 and V is TRBV18; D is undetermined. Germline V CDR1 and CDR2: KGHSH, LQKENI. V lost 2 bases, J lost 5 bases, and 18 bases lay in between. CDR3 length: 16 residues. The DNA of the CDR3 is TGTGCCAGCTCACCAATTTTCGCGGCCCAGAGGACTGAAGCTTTCTTT. Amino acid sequence: CASSPIFAAQRTEAFF.

V usage is TRBV11-3 and J usage is TRBJ2-1; 14 bases line up with TRBD2. This CDR3 comprises 18 residues. V lost 3 bases, J lost 1 base, and 5 bases stayed unmatched. Per the germline V gene, CDR1 is SGHNT and CDR2 is YENEEA. The CDR3 here is CASSLGTSGSWSYNEQFF. The CDR3 region has the DNA TGTGCCAGCAGCTTGGGGACTAGCGGGAGTTGGTCCTACAATGAGCAGTTCTTC.

The chain uses TRBV30 and TRBJ1-6; D perhaps matches TRBD1 (6 bases). This CDR3 region has 16 residues. Per germline, CDR1 GTSNPN and CDR2 SVGIG (reference sequence). V was shortened by 4 bases and J by 7 bases, with 20 bases between the two germline ends. In DNA, the CDR3 is TGTGCCTGGAACCTAGCGGGGGCAGGGCGGAATTCACCCCTCCACTTT. It yields the protein CAWNLAGAGRNSPLHF.

V gene TRBV7-9 combines with J gene TRBJ1-1, with D maybe TRBD1 (5 bases). Germline V CDR1 and CDR2: SEHNR, FQNEAQ (reference sequence). Trimming left V 6 bases short and J 1 base short, with 12 bases between. The CDR3 has 14 residues. In DNA, the CDR3 is TGTGCCAGCAGTTGGGGACTGTCGAACACTGAAGCTTTCTTT. Its protein product is CASSWGLSNTEAFF.

The genes are TRBV10-3 and TRBJ2-2; no firm D call. This CDR3 contains 16 residues. The germline V and J ends were trimmed by 0 bases and 7 bases, with 15 bases remaining between them. Per the germline V gene, CDR1 is ENHRY and CDR2 is SYGVKD. The CDR3 DNA reads as TGTGCCATCAGTGAGTCTAATATCCCAGGTGGCGGGGAGCTGTTTTTT. It yields the protein CAISESNIPGGGELFF.

The chain recombines TRBV3-1 (or the pseudogene TRBV3-2) with TRBJ2-3; 10 bases align to TRBD2. J was trimmed by 8 bases and V by 3 bases; bases with no gene match: 11. Per the germline V gene, CDR1 is LGHDT and CDR2 is YNNKEL (reference sequence). CDR3 length: 16 amino acids. The CDR3 reads CASSQGLAMIEGTQYF. As DNA, the CDR3 is TGTGCCAGCAGCCAGGGACTAGCGATGATTGAGGGTACGCAGTATTTT.

The CDR3 DNA sequence: TGTGCCAGCAGCCAAGAGTTCGCGCCCCGCGAGCAGTACTTC. Residues: CASSQEFAPREQYF. The gene calls are TRBV4-2 and TRBJ2-7; D gene unclear. Trimming removed 0 bases at V and 6 bases at J, with 12 bases between. The CDR3 totals 14 residues. The germline gives CDR1 LGHNA, CDR2 YNFKEQ.

The chain is built from TRBV5-5 and TRBJ2-1; no definite D call. The CDR3 extends over 16 amino acids. CDR1 is SGHKS and CDR2 is YYEKEE in the germline V gene (reference sequence). The germline V and J ends were trimmed by 0 bases and 9 bases, with 19 bases remaining between them. CDR3 sequence (DNA): TGTGCCAGCAGCTTGGCGGCAGTCCTAGTGTACGGTGAGCAGTTCTTC. It specifies CASSLAAVLVYGEQFF.

The rearrangement joins TRBV27 to TRBJ1-1; 7 nucleotides align to TRBD1. The V gene's germline CDR1 is MNHEY and CDR2 SMNVEV (reference sequence). The CDR3 spans 14 residues. V was clipped by 4 bases and J by 4 bases; unmatched bases: 6. The CDR3 DNA sequence: TGTGCCAGCAGTTATGGAGGGGGCGTCACTGAAGCTTTCTTT. Protein sequence: CASSYGGGVTEAFF.

This chain connects TRBV11-2 to TRBJ2-1, with TRBD2 matching 9 bases. This CDR3 spans 15 amino acids. With V trimmed by 5 bases and J by 2 bases, 4 bases remained unmatched. Germline loops: CDR1 SGHAT, CDR2 FQNNGV. CDR3 loop: CASSITSGPYNEQFF. DNA for the CDR3: TGTGCCAGCAGCATCACTAGCGGGCCCTACAATGAGCAGTTCTTC.

The chain uses TRBV12-3 or TRBV12-4 and TRBJ1-1; D remains ambiguous. The CDR3 length is 13 residues. The germline V and J ends were trimmed by 3 bases and 2 bases, with 7 bases remaining between them. The CDR3 sequence is CASSFTANTEAFF. CDR3 in DNA: TGTGCCAGCAGTTTTACAGCCAACACTGAAGCTTTCTTT.

The rearrangement uses TRBV7-9 and TRBJ1-2, with 7 bases that match TRBD1. CDR1 SEHNR and CDR2 FQNEAQ come from the germline V gene (reference sequence). The V and J ends lost 5 bases and 2 bases, in that order; junction bases with no gene match: 8. The length of the CDR3 is 15 residues. The CDR3 DNA is TGTGCCAGCAGCCCAGACAGGGAAAACAACTATGGCTACACCTTC. It specifies CASSPDRENNYGYTF.

This clone came up once. This chain links TRBV5-1 with TRBJ2-1, with 9 positions matching TRBD1. Trimming took 4 bases from V and 8 from J; bases not matched to a gene: 10. Per germline, CDR1 SGHRS and CDR2 YFSETQ. The CDR3 extends over 15 amino acids. The CDR3 region has the DNA TGCGCCAGCAGCCTGATGGACAGGGGTAGGGATGAGCAGTTCTTC. This encodes CASSLMDRGRDEQFF.

The chain combines TRBV6-5 with TRBJ1-6; 8 bases map to TRBD1. V trimming: 2 bases; J trimming: 9 bases; junction bases outside the gene matches: 9. This CDR3 region has 16 residues. Per germline, CDR1 MNHEY and CDR2 SVGAGI. The CDR3 sequence is CASSYQSTGDASPLHF. The CDR3 bases are TGTGCCAGCAGTTACCAGTCGACAGGGGACGCTTCACCCCTCCACTTT.